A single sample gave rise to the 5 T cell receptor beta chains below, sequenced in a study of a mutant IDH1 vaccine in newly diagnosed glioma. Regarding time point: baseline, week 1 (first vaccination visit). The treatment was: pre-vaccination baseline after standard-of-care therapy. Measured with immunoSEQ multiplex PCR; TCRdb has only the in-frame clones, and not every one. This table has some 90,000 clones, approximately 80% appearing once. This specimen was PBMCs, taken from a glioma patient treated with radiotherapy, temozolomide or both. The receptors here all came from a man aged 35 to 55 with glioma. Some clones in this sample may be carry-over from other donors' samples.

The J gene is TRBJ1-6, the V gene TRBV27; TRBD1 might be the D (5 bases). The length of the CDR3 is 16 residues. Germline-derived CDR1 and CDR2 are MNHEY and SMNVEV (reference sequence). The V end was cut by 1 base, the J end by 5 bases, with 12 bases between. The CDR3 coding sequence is TGTGCCAGCAGTTTATTCAAGACAGCTAATAATTCACCCCTCCACTTT. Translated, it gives CASSLFKTANNSPLHF.

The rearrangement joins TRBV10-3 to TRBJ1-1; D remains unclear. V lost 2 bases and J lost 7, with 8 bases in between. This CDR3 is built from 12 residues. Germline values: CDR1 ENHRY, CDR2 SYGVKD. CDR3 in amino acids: CAISERAVEAFF. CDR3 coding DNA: TGTGCCATCAGTGAGCGGGCAGTTGAAGCTTTCTTT.

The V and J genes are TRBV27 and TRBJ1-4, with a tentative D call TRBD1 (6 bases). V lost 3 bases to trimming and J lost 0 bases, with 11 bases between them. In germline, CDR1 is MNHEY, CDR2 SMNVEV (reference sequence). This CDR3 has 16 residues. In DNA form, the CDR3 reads TGTGCCAGCAGTTTGGCAGGGGCCACAACTAATGAAAAACTGTTTTTT. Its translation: CASSLAGATTNEKLFF.

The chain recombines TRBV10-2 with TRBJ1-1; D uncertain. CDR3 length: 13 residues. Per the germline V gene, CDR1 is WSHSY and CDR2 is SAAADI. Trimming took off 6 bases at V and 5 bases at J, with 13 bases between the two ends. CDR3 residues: CASRDFGDTEAFF. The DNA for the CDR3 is TGCGCCAGCAGGGACTTCGGGGATACTGAAGCTTTCTTT.

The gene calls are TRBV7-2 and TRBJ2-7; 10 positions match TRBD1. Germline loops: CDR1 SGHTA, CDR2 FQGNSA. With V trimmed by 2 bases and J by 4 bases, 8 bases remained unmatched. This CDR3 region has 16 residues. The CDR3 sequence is CASSLSGTGETYEQYF. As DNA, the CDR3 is TGTGCCAGCAGCTTAAGCGGGACAGGGGAAACTTACGAGCAGTACTTC.